The 5 T cell receptor beta chains given below trace back to one sample, sequenced in a study of cytomegalovirus exposure and HLA in healthy donors. PCR involved 60 Vbeta and 13 Jbeta primers. TCRdb's table, derived via immunoSEQ multiplex PCR, lists solely in-frame clones and lacks some. The repertoire has approximately 85,000 clones, 80% of them found once; the top ten carry about 34%. Sequencing was performed on PBMCs. Source of these receptors: a middle-aged man in good health and CMV-seropositive.

The CDR3 loop reads CASTSGTVTGELFF. Written as DNA, the CDR3 is TGTGCCAGTACCTCCGGGACTGTCACCGGGGAGCTGTTTTTT. The rearrangement joins TRBV19 to TRBJ2-2; D is possibly TRBD2 (6 bases). Germline CDR1 LNHDA, CDR2 SQIVND (reference sequence). The V and J ends lost 7 bases and 4 bases respectively, with 13 bases between them. There are 14 residues in the CDR3. The full variable domain, rest sourced from reference TRBV19 and TRBJ2-2, is DGGITQSPKYLFRKEGQNVTLSCEQNLNHDAMYWYRQDPGQGLRLIYYSQIVNDFQKGDIAEGYSVSREKKESFPLTVTSAQKNPTAFYLCASTSGTVTGELFFGEGSRLTVL.

The chain couples TRBV30 to TRBJ2-5; 8 nucleotides agree with TRBD2. The V gene's germline CDR1 is GTSNPN and CDR2 SVGIG (reference sequence). Trimming removed 3 bases from V and 5 bases from J; junction bases left unmatched: 5. CDR3 length: 13 residues. CDR3 in DNA: TGTGCCTGGAGAACGGGAGGGCAGGAGACCCAGTACTTC. It codes for CAWRTGGQETQYF. Together with reference TRBV30 and TRBJ2-5, the CDR3 gives the full variable domain: SQTIHQWPATLVQPVGSPLSLECTVEGTSNPNLYWYRQAAGRGLQLLFYSVGIGQISSEVPQNLSASRPQDRQFILSSKKLLLSDSGFYLCAWRTGGQETQYFGPGTRLLVL.

About this clone: A junction boundary mismatches the germline segment, possibly from a read error. CDR3 DNA sequence: TGTGCCAGCAGCTTAGGTCTCCTTATAAACAGTCAGTACTTC. Translated: CASSLGLLINSQYF. This sequence joins TRBV7-8 and TRBJ2-4; D unclear. CDR3 length: 14 residues. CDR1 is SGHVS and CDR2 is FQNEAQ in the germline V gene.

This chain joins TRBV4-2 and TRBJ2-1, with 12 bases matching TRBD2. Germline V gives CDR1 LGHNA, CDR2 YNFKEQ. The CDR3 totals 16 residues. The J segment lost 6 bases and the V segment lost 0 bases, leaving 3 bases of the junction unmatched. The CDR3 here is CASSQDRTSGINEQFF. Here the CDR3 DNA reads TGTGCCAGCAGCCAAGATCGGACTAGCGGGATCAATGAGCAGTTCTTC.

J is TRBJ1-5 and V is TRBV6-5, with 8 bases matching TRBD1. The CDR3 consists of 12 residues. CDR1 MNHEY and CDR2 SVGAGI come from the germline V gene. With 5 bases clipped from V and 16 bases from J, the junction kept 10 bases outside the gene matches. CDR3 sequence: CASSEAGQGEHF. The CDR3, as DNA: TGTGCCAGCAGTGAAGCCGGACAGGGCGAACATTTT.